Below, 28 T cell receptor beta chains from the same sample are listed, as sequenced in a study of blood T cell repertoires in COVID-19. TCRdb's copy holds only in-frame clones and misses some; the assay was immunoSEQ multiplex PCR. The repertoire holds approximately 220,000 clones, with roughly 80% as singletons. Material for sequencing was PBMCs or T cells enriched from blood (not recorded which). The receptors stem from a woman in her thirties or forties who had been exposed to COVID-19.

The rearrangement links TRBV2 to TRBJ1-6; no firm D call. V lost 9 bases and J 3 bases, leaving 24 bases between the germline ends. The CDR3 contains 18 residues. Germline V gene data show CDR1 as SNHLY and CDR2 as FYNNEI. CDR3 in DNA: TGTGCCAGGGATACATCTCCGCATTACAGATTCTATAATTCACCCCTCCACTTT. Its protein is CARDTSPHYRFYNSPLHF.

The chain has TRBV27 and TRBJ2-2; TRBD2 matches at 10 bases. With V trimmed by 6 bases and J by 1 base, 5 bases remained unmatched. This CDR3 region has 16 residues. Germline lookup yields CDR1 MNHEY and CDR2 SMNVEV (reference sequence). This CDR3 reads CASSSPSGGNTGELFF. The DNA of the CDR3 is TGTGCCAGCAGCTCCCCTAGCGGGGGGAACACCGGGGAGCTGTTTTTT.

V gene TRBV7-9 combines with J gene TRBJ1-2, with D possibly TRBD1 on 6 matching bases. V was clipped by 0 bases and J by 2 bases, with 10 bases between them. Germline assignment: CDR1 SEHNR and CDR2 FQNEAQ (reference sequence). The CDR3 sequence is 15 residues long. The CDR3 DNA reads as TGTGCCAGCAGCTTAGCGCGAGGGGGAAACTATGGCTACACCTTC. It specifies CASSLARGGNYGYTF.

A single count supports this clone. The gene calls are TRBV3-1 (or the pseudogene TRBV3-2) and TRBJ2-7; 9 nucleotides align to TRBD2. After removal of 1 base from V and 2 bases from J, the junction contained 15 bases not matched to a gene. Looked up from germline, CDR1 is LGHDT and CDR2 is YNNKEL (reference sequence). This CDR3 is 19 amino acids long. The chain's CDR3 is CASSQGPLRLAGPPYEQYF. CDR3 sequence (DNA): TGTGCCAGCAGCCAAGGCCCCCTTAGGCTAGCGGGGCCTCCCTACGAGCAGTACTTC.

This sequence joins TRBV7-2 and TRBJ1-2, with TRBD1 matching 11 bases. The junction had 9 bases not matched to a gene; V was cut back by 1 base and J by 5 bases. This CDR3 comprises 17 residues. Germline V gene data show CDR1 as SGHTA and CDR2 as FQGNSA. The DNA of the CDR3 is TGTGCCAGCAGCTTAGGGGGGACAGGGGGTAATATTTATGGCTACACCTTC. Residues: CASSLGGTGGNIYGYTF.

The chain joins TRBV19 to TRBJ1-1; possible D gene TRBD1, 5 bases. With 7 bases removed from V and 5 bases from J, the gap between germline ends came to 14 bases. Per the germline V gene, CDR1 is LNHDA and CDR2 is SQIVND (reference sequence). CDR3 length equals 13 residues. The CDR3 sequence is CASKSQAATEAFF. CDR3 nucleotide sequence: TGTGCCAGTAAATCACAGGCTGCTACTGAAGCTTTCTTT.

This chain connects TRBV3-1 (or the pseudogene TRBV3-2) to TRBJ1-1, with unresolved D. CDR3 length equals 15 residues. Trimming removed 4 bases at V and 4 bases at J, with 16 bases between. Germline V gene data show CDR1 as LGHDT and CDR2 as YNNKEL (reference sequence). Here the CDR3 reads CASSLPGPRGTEAFF. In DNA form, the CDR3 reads TGTGCCAGCAGCCTTCCCGGGCCGCGGGGCACTGAAGCTTTCTTT.

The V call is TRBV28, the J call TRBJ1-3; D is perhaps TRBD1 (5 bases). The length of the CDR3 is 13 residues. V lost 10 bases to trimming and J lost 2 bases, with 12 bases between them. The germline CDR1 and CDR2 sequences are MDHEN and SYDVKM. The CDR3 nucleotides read TGTGCCATTACGGGGGATGCTGGAAACACCATATATTTT. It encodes CAITGDAGNTIYF. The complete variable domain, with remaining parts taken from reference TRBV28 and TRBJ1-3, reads DVKVTQSSRYLVKRTGEKVFLECVQDMDHENMFWYRQDPGLGLRLIYFSYDVKMKEKGDIPEGYSVSREKKERFSLILESASTNQTSMYLCAITGDAGNTIYFGEGSWLTVV.

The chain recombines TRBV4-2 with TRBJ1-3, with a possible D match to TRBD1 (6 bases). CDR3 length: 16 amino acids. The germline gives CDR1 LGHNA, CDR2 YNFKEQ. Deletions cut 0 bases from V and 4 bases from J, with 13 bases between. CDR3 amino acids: CASSQERQAVGNTIYF. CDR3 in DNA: TGTGCCAGCAGCCAAGAAAGACAGGCTGTCGGAAACACCATATATTTT.

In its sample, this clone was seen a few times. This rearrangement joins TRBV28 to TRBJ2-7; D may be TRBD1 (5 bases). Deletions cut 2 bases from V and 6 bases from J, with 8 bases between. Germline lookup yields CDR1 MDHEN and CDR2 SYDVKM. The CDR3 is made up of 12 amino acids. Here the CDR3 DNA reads TGTGCCAGCAGTTTAGGGCAGGGCGAGCAGTACTTC. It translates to CASSLGQGEQYF. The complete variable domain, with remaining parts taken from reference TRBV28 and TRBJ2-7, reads DVKVTQSSRYLVKRTGEKVFLECVQDMDHENMFWYRQDPGLGLRLIYFSYDVKMKEKGDIPEGYSVSREKKERFSLILESASTNQTSMYLCASSLGQGEQYFGPGTRLTVT.

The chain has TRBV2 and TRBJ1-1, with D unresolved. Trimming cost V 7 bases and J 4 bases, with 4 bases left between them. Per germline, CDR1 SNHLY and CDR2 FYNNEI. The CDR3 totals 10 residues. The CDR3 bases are TGTGCCAGCAAAGCCACTGAAGCTTTCTTT. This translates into CASKATEAFF.

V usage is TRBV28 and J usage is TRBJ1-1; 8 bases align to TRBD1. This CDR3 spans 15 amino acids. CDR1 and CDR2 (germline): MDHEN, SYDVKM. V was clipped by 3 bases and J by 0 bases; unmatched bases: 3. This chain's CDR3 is CASSLTGAVNTEAFF. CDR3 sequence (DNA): TGTGCCAGCAGTTTGACAGGGGCCGTGAACACTGAAGCTTTCTTT.

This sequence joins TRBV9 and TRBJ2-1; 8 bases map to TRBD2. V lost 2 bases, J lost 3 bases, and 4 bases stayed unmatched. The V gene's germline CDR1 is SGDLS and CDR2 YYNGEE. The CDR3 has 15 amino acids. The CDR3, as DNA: TGTGCCAGCAGCGTGGGCGGGGGGTTCTACAATGAGCAGTTCTTC. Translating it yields CASSVGGGFYNEQFF.

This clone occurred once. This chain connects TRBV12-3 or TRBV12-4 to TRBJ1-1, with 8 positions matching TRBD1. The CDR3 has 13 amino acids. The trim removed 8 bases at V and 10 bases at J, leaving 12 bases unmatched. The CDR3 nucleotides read TGTGCCAGCTGCCTCGTTCAGGGGGCAGGAGCTTTCTTT. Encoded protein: CASCLVQGAGAFF.

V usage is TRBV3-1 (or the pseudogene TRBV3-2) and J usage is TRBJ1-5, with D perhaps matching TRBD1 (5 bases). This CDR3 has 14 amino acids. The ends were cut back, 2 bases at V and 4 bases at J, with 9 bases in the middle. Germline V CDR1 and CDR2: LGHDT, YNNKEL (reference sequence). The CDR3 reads CASSQFGGNQPQHF. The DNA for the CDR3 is TGTGCCAGCAGCCAATTCGGGGGGAATCAGCCCCAGCATTTT.

The CDR3 sequence: CSASWTGDPTEAFF. The CDR3 DNA sequence: TGCAGTGCTAGTTGGACAGGGGACCCAACTGAAGCTTTCTTT. J is TRBJ1-1 and V is TRBV20-1, with 9 bases matching TRBD1. The V gene end was trimmed by 3 bases and the J gene end by 5 bases; junction bases not matched to a gene: 7. The CDR3 runs 14 residues. CDR1 and CDR2 from the germline V gene are DFQATT and SNEGSKA (reference sequence).

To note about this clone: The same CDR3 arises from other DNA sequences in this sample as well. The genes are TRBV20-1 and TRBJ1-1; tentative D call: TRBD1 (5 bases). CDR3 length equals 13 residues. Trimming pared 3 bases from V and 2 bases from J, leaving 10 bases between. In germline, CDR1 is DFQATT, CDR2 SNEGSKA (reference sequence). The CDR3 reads CSASRQPNTEAFF. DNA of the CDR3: TGCAGTGCTAGTCGACAGCCCAACACTGAAGCTTTCTTT.

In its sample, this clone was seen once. CDR3 region: CASSRDFWSGANVLTF. The CDR3 DNA reads TGTGCCAGCAGCCGGGACTTCTGGTCTGGGGCCAACGTCCTGACTTTC. J is TRBJ2-6 and V is TRBV11-2; maybe TRBD2 (6 bases). CDR1 and CDR2 (germline): SGHAT, FQNNGV. The V end was cut by 5 bases, the J end by 1 base, with 12 bases between. The CDR3 spans 16 residues.

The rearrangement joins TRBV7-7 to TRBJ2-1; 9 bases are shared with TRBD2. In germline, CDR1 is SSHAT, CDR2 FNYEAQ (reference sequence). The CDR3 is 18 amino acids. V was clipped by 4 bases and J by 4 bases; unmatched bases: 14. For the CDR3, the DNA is TGTGCCAGCAGCTCTACCCCGCGGGGACTAGCTGATTACAATGAGCAGTTCTTC. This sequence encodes CASSSTPRGLADYNEQFF.

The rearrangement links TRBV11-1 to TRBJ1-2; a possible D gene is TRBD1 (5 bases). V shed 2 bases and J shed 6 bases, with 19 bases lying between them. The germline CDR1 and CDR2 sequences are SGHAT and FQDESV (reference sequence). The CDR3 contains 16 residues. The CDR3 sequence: CASSLNRVMRGDGYTF. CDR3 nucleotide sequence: TGTGCCAGCAGCTTAAATCGCGTGATGCGGGGGGATGGCTACACCTTC.

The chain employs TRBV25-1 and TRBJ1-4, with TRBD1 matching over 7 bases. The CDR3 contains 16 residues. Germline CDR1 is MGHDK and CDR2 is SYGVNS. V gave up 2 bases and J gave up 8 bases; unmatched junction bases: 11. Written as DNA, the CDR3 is TGTGCCAGCAGTGAAAGCCGCGGGACAGTGGGGGAAAAACTGTTTTTT. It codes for CASSESRGTVGEKLFF.

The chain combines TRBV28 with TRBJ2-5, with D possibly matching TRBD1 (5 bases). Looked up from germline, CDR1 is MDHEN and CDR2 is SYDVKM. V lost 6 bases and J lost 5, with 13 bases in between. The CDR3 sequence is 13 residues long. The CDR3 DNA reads TGTGCCAGCAGCACGACGTCAGGGGAGACCCAGTACTTC. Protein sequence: CASSTTSGETQYF.

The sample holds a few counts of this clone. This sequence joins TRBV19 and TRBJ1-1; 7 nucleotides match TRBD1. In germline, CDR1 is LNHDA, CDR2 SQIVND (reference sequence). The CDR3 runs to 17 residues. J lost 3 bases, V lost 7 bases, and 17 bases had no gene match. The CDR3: CASMAGRGGGGYTEAFF. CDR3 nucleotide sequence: TGTGCCAGTATGGCGGGACGCGGAGGGGGCGGGTACACTGAAGCTTTCTTT. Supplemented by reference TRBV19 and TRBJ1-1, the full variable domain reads DGGITQSPKYLFRKEGQNVTLSCEQNLNHDAMYWYRQDPGQGLRLIYYSQIVNDFQKGDIAEGYSVSREKKESFPLTVTSAQKNPTAFYLCASMAGRGGGGYTEAFFGQGTRLTVV.

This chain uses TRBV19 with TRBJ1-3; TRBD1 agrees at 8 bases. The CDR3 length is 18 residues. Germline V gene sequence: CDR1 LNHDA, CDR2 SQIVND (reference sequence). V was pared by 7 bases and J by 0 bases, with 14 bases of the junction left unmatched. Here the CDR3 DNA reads TGTGCCAGTAATAAGGGACAGGATTACATGAGCTCTGGAAACACCATATATTTT. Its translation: CASNKGQDYMSSGNTIYF.

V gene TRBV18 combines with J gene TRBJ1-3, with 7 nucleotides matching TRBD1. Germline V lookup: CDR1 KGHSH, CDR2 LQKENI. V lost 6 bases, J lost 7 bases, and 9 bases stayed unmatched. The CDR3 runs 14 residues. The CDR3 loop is CASSPDRVTNTIYF. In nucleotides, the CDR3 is TGTGCCAGCTCCCCTGACAGGGTTACGAACACCATATATTTT.

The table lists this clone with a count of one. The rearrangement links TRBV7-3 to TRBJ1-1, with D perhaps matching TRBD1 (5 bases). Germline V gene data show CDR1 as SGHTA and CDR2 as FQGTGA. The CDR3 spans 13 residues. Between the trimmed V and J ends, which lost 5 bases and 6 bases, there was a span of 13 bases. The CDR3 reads CASSPIQGAEAFF. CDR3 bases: TGTGCCAGCAGCCCCATCCAGGGCGCTGAAGCTTTCTTT.

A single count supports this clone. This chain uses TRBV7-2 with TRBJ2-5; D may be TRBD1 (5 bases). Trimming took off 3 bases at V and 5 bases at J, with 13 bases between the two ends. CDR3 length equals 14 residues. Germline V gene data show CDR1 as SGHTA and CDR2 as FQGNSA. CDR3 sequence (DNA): TGTGCCAGCAGCTTTTTGGGGCCCTATGAGACCCAGTACTTC. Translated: CASSFLGPYETQYF.

In nucleotides, the CDR3 is TGTGCCAGCAGTGAGCTTAATTCAGGGGCTGGGGCCAACGTCCTGACTTTC. Translation gives CASSELNSGAGANVLTF. The chain combines TRBV6-4 with TRBJ2-6, with D perhaps TRBD1 (6 bases). The CDR3 consists of 17 residues. The germline V and J ends were trimmed by 3 bases and 2 bases, with 14 bases remaining between them. Looked up from germline, CDR1 is MRHNA and CDR2 is SNTAGT.